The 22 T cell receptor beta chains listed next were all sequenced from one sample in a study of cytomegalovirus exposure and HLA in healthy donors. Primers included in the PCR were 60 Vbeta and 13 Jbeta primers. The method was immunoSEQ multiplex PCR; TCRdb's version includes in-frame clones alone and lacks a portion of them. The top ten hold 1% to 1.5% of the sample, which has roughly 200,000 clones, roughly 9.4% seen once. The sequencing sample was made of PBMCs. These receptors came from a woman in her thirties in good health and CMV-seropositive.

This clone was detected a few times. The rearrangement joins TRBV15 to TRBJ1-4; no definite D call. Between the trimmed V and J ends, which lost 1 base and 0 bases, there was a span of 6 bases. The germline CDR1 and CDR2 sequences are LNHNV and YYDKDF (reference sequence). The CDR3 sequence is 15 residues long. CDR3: CATSRAQATNEKLFF. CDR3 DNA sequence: TGTGCCACCAGCAGAGCACAAGCAACTAATGAAAAACTGTTTTTT.

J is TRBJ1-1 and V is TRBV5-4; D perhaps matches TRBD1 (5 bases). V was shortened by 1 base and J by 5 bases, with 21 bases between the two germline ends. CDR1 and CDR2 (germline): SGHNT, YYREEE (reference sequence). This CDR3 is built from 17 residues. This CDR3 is CASSLLGGGGEGTEAFF. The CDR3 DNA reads TGTGCCAGCAGCTTGTTAGGTGGTGGAGGGGAAGGGACTGAAGCTTTCTTT.

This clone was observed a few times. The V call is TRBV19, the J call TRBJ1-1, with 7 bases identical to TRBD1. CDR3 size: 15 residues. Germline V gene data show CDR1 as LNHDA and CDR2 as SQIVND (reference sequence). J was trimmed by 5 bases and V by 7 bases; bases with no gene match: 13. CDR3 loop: CASTNIGGARTEAFF. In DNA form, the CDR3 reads TGTGCCAGTACCAACATAGGGGGCGCCAGGACTGAAGCTTTCTTT. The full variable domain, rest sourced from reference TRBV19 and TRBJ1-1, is DGGITQSPKYLFRKEGQNVTLSCEQNLNHDAMYWYRQDPGQGLRLIYYSQIVNDFQKGDIAEGYSVSREKKESFPLTVTSAQKNPTAFYLCASTNIGGARTEAFFGQGTRLTVV.

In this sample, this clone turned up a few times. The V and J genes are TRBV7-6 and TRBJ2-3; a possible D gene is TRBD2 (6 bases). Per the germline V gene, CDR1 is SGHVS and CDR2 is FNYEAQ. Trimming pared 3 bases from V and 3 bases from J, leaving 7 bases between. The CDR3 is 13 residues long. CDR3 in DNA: TGTGCCAGCAGCTTTGGGGGGACAGATACGCAGTATTTT. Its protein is CASSFGGTDTQYF.

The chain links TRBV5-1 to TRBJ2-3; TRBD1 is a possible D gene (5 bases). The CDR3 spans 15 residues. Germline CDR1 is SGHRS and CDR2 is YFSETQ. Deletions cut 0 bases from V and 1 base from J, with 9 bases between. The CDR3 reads CASSLAGIGTDTQYF. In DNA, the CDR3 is TGCGCCAGCAGCTTGGCAGGGATCGGCACAGATACGCAGTATTTT.

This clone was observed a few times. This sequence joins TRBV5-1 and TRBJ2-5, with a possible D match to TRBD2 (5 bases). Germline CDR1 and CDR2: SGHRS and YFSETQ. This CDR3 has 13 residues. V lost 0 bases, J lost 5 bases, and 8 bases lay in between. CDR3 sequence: CASSLGPGETQYF. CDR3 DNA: TGCGCCAGCAGCTTGGGTCCGGGGGAGACCCAGTACTTC. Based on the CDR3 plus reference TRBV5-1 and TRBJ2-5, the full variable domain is KAGVTQTPRYLIKTRGQQVTLSCSPISGHRSVSWYQQTPGQGLQFLFEYFSETQRNKGNFPGRFSGRQFSNSRSEMNVSTLELGDSALYLCASSLGPGETQYFGPGTRLLVL.

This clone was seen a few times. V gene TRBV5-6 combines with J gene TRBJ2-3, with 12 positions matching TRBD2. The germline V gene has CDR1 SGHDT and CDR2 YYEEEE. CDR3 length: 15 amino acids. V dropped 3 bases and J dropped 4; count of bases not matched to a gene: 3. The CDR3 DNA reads TGTGCCAGCAGCTCACGGACTAGCGGGGCAGATACGCAGTATTTT. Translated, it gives CASSSRTSGADTQYF. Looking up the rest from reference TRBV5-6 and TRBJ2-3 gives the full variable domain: DAGVTQSPTHLIKTRGQQVTLRCSPKSGHDTVSWYQQALGQGPQFIFQYYEEEERQRGNFPDRFSGHQFPNYSSELNVNALLLGDSALYLCASSSRTSGADTQYFGPGTRLTVL.

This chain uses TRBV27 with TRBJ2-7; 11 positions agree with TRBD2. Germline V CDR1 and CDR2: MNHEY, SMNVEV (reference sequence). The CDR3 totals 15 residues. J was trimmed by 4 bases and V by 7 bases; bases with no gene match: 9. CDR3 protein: CASKTGTSGIYEQYF. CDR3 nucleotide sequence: TGTGCCAGCAAAACCGGGACTAGCGGAATTTACGAGCAGTACTTC.

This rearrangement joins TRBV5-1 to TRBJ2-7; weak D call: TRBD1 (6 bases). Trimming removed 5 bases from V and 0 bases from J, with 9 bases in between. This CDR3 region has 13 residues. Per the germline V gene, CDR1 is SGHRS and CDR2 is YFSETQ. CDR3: CASRGAPSYEQYF. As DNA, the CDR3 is TGCGCCAGCAGGGGGGCCCCCTCCTACGAGCAGTACTTC.

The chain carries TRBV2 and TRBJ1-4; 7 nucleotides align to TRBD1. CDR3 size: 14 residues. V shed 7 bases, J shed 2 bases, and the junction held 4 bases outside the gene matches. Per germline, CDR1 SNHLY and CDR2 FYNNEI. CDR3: CASKRQGTNEKLFF. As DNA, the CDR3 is TGTGCCAGCAAGCGACAGGGCACTAATGAAAAACTGTTTTTT.

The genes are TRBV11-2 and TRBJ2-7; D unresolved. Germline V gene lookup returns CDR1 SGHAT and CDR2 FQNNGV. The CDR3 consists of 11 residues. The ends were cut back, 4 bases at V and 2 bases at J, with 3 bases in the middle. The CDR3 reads CASSSAYEQYF. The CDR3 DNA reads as TGTGCCAGCAGCTCCGCCTACGAGCAGTACTTC.

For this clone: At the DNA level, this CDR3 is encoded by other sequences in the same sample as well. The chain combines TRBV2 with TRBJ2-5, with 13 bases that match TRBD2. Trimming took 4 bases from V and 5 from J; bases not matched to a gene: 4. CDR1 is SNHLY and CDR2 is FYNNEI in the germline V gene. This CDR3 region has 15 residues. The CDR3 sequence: CASSGLAGGQETQYF. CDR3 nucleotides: TGTGCCAGCAGTGGACTAGCGGGAGGTCAGGAGACCCAGTACTTC.

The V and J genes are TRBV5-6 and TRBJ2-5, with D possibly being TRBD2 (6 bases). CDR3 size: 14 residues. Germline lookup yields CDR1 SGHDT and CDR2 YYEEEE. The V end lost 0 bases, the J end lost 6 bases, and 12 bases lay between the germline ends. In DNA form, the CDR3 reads TGTGCCAGCAGCTTGGCTGGAGGGAGGAAGACCCAGTACTTC. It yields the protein CASSLAGGRKTQYF.

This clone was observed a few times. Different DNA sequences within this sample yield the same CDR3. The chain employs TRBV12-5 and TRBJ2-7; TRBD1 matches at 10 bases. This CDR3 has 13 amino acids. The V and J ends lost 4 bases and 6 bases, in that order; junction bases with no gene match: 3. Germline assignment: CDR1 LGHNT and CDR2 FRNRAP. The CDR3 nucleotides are TGTGCTAGTGGTTCCCGGACAGGGGGCGAGCAGTACTTC. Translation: CASGSRTGGEQYF.

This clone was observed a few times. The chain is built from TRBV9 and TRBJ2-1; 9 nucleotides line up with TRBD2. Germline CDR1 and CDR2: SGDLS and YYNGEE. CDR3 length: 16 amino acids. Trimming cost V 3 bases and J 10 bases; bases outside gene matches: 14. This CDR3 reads CASSGAQSGLALEQFF. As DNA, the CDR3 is TGTGCCAGCAGCGGAGCCCAATCGGGACTAGCCTTGGAGCAGTTCTTC.

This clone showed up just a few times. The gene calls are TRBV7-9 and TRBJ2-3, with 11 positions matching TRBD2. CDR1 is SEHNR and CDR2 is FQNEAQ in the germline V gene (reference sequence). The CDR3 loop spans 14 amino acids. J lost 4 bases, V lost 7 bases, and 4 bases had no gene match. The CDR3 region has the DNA TGTGCCAGCAACCCACTAGCGGGAGCAGATACGCAGTATTTT. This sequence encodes CASNPLAGADTQYF.

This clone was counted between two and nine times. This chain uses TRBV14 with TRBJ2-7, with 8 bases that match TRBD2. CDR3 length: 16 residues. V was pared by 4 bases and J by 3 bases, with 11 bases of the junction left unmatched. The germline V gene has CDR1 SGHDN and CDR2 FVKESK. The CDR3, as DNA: TGTGCCAGCAGCCCCGGGACTAGAGTTTTTCTCTACGAGCAGTACTTC. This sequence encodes CASSPGTRVFLYEQYF.

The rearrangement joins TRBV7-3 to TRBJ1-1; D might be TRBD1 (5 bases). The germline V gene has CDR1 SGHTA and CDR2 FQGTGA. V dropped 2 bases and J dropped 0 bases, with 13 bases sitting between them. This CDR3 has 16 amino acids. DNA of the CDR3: TGTGCCAGCAGCTTAGGGGGGGACGGCATGAACACTGAAGCTTTCTTT. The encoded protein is CASSLGGDGMNTEAFF.

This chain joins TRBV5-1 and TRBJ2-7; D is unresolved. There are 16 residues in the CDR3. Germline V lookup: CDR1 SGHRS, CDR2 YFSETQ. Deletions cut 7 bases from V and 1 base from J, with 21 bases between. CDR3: CASRLTPVAASYEQYF. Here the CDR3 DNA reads TGCGCCAGCCGGCTCACCCCCGTGGCGGCTTCCTACGAGCAGTACTTC.

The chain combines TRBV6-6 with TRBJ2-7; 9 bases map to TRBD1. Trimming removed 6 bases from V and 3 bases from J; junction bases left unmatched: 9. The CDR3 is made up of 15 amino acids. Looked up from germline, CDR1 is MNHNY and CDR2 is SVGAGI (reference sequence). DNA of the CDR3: TGTGCCAGCAGCGACCCGGGACAGGGATACTACGAGCAGTACTTC. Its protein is CASSDPGQGYYEQYF.

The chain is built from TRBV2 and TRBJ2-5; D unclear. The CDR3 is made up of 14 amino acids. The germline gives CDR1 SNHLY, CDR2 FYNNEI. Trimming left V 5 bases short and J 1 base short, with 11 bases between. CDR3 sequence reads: CASSKGAIQETQYF. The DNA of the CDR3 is TGTGCCAGCAGTAAAGGAGCTATCCAAGAGACCCAGTACTTC.

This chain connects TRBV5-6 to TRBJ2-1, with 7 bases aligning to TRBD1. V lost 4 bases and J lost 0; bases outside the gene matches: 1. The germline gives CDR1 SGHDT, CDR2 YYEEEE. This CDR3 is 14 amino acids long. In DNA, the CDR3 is TGTGCCAGCAGCCGGGACAGCTCCTACAATGAGCAGTTCTTC. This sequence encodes CASSRDSSYNEQFF.